The 17 T cell receptor beta chains listed next were all sequenced from one sample in a study of radiotherapy plus CTLA-4 blockade in lung cancer. Sequencing was performed with immunoSEQ multiplex PCR; in TCRdb, only in-frame clones are kept and a portion is missing. The sample carries tens of thousands of clones, roughly 70% recorded once. Sample: peripheral blood, taken from a patient treated with radiotherapy plus ipilimumab. These receptors originate from a human donor with non-small cell lung cancer that progressed on radiotherapy plus ipilimumab.

This chain links TRBV5-1 with TRBJ2-7, with 9 positions matching TRBD1. The CDR3 consists of 15 residues. Germline V gene sequence: CDR1 SGHRS, CDR2 YFSETQ. J gave up 11 bases and V 4 bases, and 16 bases lay outside the gene matches. The CDR3: CASSVLGQGSKEEYF. Written as DNA, the CDR3 is TGCGCCAGCAGCGTGCTAGGACAGGGGTCCAAAGAGGAGTACTTC.

This clone has a single count. The V call is TRBV5-6, the J call TRBJ1-2; D gene ambiguous. Germline CDR1 is SGHDT and CDR2 is YYEEEE. CDR3 length equals 14 residues. Deletions cut 0 bases from V and 1 base from J, with 7 bases between. CDR3 DNA: TGTGCCAGCAGCTTGGATCGGAATAACTATGGCTACACCTTC. Encoded protein: CASSLDRNNYGYTF.

The gene calls are TRBV2 and TRBJ1-2; D is unclear. The germline V gene encodes CDR1 SNHLY and CDR2 FYNNEI. Trimming took 2 bases from V and 8 from J, leaving 12 bases between them. The CDR3 has 13 residues. CDR3 nucleotide sequence: TGTGCCAGCAGTGAAAAGAGGGTAGAGGGCTACACCTTC. It translates to CASSEKRVEGYTF.

The V and J genes are TRBV7-2 and TRBJ2-1; D remains ambiguous. CDR1 and CDR2 (germline): SGHTA, FQGNSA. The CDR3 spans 13 residues. V lost 7 bases and J 0 bases, leaving 7 bases between the germline ends. Here the CDR3 reads CASTLSSYNEQFF. The CDR3, as DNA: TGTGCCAGCACCCTTAGCTCCTACAATGAGCAGTTCTTC.

CDR3 amino acids: CASSVEVGTEAFF. The DNA of the CDR3 is TGTGCCAGCAGCGTAGAGGTGGGCACTGAAGCTTTCTTT. The chain uses TRBV9 and TRBJ1-1; D call uncertain. The CDR3 consists of 13 residues. The germline V gene has CDR1 SGDLS and CDR2 YYNGEE. V was cut by 0 bases and J by 4 bases, with 7 bases left in between.

The rearrangement joins TRBV6-5 to TRBJ1-3, with TRBD1 identical over 7 bases. CDR3 size: 15 residues. Germline CDR1 is MNHEY and CDR2 is SVGAGI. J gave up 0 bases and V 5 bases, and 4 bases lay outside the gene matches. Here the CDR3 reads CASSRQGSSGNTIYF. The DNA of the CDR3 is TGTGCCAGCAGTCGACAGGGAAGCTCTGGAAACACCATATATTTT.

The rearrangement links TRBV7-8 to TRBJ1-5, with unresolved D. The V end lost 2 bases, the J end lost 0 bases, and 8 bases lay between the germline ends. Germline loops: CDR1 SGHVS, CDR2 FQNEAQ. This CDR3 is built from 15 residues. The CDR3 sequence: CASSLYTYSNQPQHF. CDR3 coding DNA: TGTGCCAGCAGCTTATACACTTATAGCAATCAGCCCCAGCATTTT.

This clone was seen once. The chain uses TRBV30 and TRBJ1-2, with 9 bases aligning to TRBD1. V shed 3 bases and J 4 bases; nucleotides not matched to a gene: 3. CDR1 is GTSNPN and CDR2 is SVGIG in the germline V gene (reference sequence). The CDR3 contains 13 residues. CDR3 bases: TGTGCCTGGAGGGACAGGGGCTCCTATGGCTACACCTTC. Its protein product is CAWRDRGSYGYTF.

This clone appeared a few times. The chain links TRBV5-6 to TRBJ2-1, with TRBD2 matching over 8 bases. The germline V gene has CDR1 SGHDT and CDR2 YYEEEE. This CDR3 contains 15 residues. V was clipped by 4 bases and J by 0 bases; unmatched bases: 3. CDR3 amino acids: CASSDGTSSYNEQFF. The CDR3 region has the DNA TGTGCCAGCAGCGACGGGACTAGCTCCTACAATGAGCAGTTCTTC.

The chain couples TRBV18 to TRBJ2-3; 7 positions agree with TRBD2. The CDR3 spans 17 residues. The V gene end was trimmed by 2 bases and the J gene end by 0 bases; junction bases not matched to a gene: 8. Germline V gene sequence: CDR1 KGHSH, CDR2 LQKENI. The CDR3 loop reads CASSPVRKGGSTDTQYF. CDR3 coding DNA: TGTGCCAGCTCACCAGTTAGAAAGGGAGGGAGCACAGATACGCAGTATTTT.

The V and J genes are TRBV5-6 and TRBJ2-7; maybe TRBD1 (5 bases). CDR1 and CDR2 (germline): SGHDT, YYEEEE. Trimming removed 1 base from V and 3 bases from J, with 8 bases in between. The CDR3 contains 13 residues. The CDR3 reads CASSLTDSYEQYF. The CDR3 nucleotides are TGTGCCAGCAGCTTGACCGACAGCTACGAGCAGTACTTC.

The chain has TRBV9 and TRBJ1-2; no definite D call. This CDR3 spans 15 amino acids. V was clipped by 0 bases and J by 8 bases, with 17 bases between them. CDR1 is SGDLS and CDR2 is YYNGEE in the germline V gene. In nucleotides, the CDR3 is TGTGCCAGCAGCGTAGAATGGGGTCGGGTTAGCGGCTACACCTTC. Translation gives CASSVEWGRVSGYTF.

V and J are TRBV7-9 and TRBJ2-1; TRBD2 matches at 8 bases. Germline V gene sequence: CDR1 SEHNR, CDR2 FQNEAQ (reference sequence). This CDR3 has 15 residues. The V segment lost 5 bases and the J segment 4 bases; nucleotides outside the gene matches: 7. The CDR3 protein is CASSPPQRGYNEQFF. DNA of the CDR3: TGTGCCAGCAGCCCCCCCCAGCGGGGGTACAATGAGCAGTTCTTC.

The rearrangement joins TRBV6-5 to TRBJ1-6; possibly TRBD1 for D (5 bases). Germline V gene sequence: CDR1 MNHEY, CDR2 SVGAGI. The CDR3 totals 14 residues. V lost 5 bases, J lost 16 bases, and 21 bases lay in between. The CDR3 bases are TGTGCCAGCAGTACCGACCTGGGGCATCGTTATCTCCACTTT. Its protein is CASSTDLGHRYLHF.

J is TRBJ2-5 and V is TRBV28; TRBD2 might be the D (6 bases). Trimming shortened V by 6 bases and J by 2 bases, and 10 bases separated the two germline ends. The V gene's germline CDR1 is MDHEN and CDR2 SYDVKM. The CDR3 length is 13 residues. The CDR3 spells CASRGGRQETQYF. The CDR3 coding sequence is TGTGCCAGCAGGGGGGGAAGACAAGAGACCCAGTACTTC.

The chain joins TRBV7-3 to TRBJ2-3, with 7 bases aligning to TRBD1. V was clipped by 3 bases and J by 2 bases; unmatched bases: 5. The CDR3 extends over 15 amino acids. Germline V gene sequence: CDR1 SGHTA, CDR2 FQGTGA. The CDR3 DNA sequence: TGTGCCAGCAGCTTCAGACAGGGCTACACAGATACGCAGTATTTT. Translated, it gives CASSFRQGYTDTQYF.

This chain uses TRBV2 with TRBJ2-3; no reliable D call. This CDR3 contains 15 residues. Germline values: CDR1 SNHLY, CDR2 FYNNEI. Trimming took 0 bases from V and 0 from J, leaving 7 bases between them. The CDR3 region is CASSEALGSTDTQYF. The CDR3 nucleotides read TGTGCCAGCAGTGAAGCGCTAGGGAGCACAGATACGCAGTATTTT.